This is a list of T cell receptor beta chains from one sample in a study of cytomegalovirus exposure and HLA in healthy donors. Assay used: immunoSEQ multiplex PCR; TCRdb lists only in-frame clones, some missing. The data contain around 220,000 clones, more than 60% of them singletons. Material: PBMCs. These receptors were taken from a man between 40 and 49 years old in good health and CMV-seronegative. Both conserved end residues are trimmed from each CDR3. A D gene is named only where the DNA matches it firmly. Where a row states a size, it is once, few, many or the class of an expanded clone; other rows omit it.

abundance	v_gene	j_gene	len	d_gene	CDR3aa
NA	TRBV19	TRBJ2-6	15	TRBD1	ASRPGQGESGANVLT
NA	TRBV11-2	TRBJ1-6	11	NA	ASSVGGRSPLH
NA	TRBV9	TRBJ1-4	13	TRBD1	ASSVRQGFNEKLF
NA	TRBV7-2	TRBJ1-2	15	NA	ASSLDVEERGFYGYT
NA	TRBV2	TRBJ1-4	12	TRBD1	ASSEGQGDEKLF
NA	TRBV6-4	TRBJ2-1	11	NA	ASSDAQTGEQF
NA	TRBV2	TRBJ1-2	12	TRBD1	ASSEQGDVYGYT
once	TRBV29-1	TRBJ2-1	14	TRBD2	SVEDPQAGVINEQF
NA	TRBV5-1	TRBJ2-1	12	NA	ASSLSGGYNEQF
NA	TRBV11-2	TRBJ2-2	14	TRBD1	ASSSSGTGGIGELF
NA	TRBV19	TRBJ1-4	13	NA	ASSISYGGNEKLF
once	TRBV28	TRBJ1-2	13	NA	ASSLSLGGNYGYT
NA	TRBV18	TRBJ2-2	14	TRBD1	ASSPPQGVNTGELF
NA	TRBV27	TRBJ2-2	13	TRBD2	ASKGLAGHTGELF